Following are 4 T cell receptor beta chains from one sample sequenced in a study of cytomegalovirus exposure and HLA in healthy donors. Primers included in the PCR were 60 Vbeta and 13 Jbeta primers. Clones were read by immunoSEQ multiplex PCR, and TCRdb kept only the in-frame ones, dropping some. This sample carries fewer than 110,000 clones, less than 80% of them seen once, and the ten largest clones take 7.8%. The sample taken for sequencing was PBMCs. These receptors all stem from a man in his thirties or forties in good health and CMV-seronegative.

J is TRBJ2-3 and V is TRBV2; weak D call: TRBD2 (7 bases). This CDR3 has 17 residues. Trimming removed 6 bases from V and 2 bases from J, with 21 bases in between. CDR1 and CDR2 (germline): SNHLY, FYNNEI. The CDR3 sequence is CASREGGPSRITDTQYF. CDR3 bases: TGTGCCAGCAGGGAGGGGGGGCCGAGCCGAATCACAGATACGCAGTATTTT.

The J gene is TRBJ2-4, the V gene TRBV7-2; 9 bases line up with TRBD2. Germline CDR1 reads SGHTA; CDR2 reads FQGNSA. The CDR3 runs to 14 residues. The junction had 4 bases not matched to a gene; V was cut back by 3 bases and J by 7 bases. In DNA form, the CDR3 reads TGTGCCAGCAGCTTGGGCGGGGGGGCGAACATTCAGTACTTC. This encodes CASSLGGGANIQYF.

The rearrangement uses TRBV14 and TRBJ2-4, with D tentatively TRBD2 (5 bases). Germline CDR1 is SGHDN and CDR2 is FVKESK. V lost 0 bases to trimming and J lost 11 bases, with 14 bases between them. CDR3 length equals 14 residues. CDR3 loop: CASSQDPAEEVQYF. The DNA of the CDR3 is TGTGCCAGCAGCCAAGATCCGGCCGAGGAGGTTCAGTACTTC.

As regards this clone: A junction end diverges from the germline sequence, so it may reflect a read error. V usage is TRBV7-9 and J usage is TRBJ1-1, with 9 bases lining up with TRBD1. Germline V CDR1 and CDR2: SEHNR, FQNEAQ (reference sequence). The CDR3 loop spans 15 amino acids. The CDR3 region has the DNA TGTTCCAGCACCAGACAGGGGGACCAGAACACTGAAGCTTTCTTT. Its translation: CSSTRQGDQNTEAFF.